This entry concerns a single T cell receptor (beta chain). The target of this receptor is not known. Qualities for individual bases were not recorded, and no much larger clone is one base off. This sample stems from a study of cytomegalovirus exposure and HLA in healthy donors (dated by TCRdb to the late 2010s). Background for the entire study: According to a later analysis, one platform produced both the 110 or so validation repertoires and the roughly 640 repertoires of the first cohort. The aim of the study was to test whether cataloging public T cell receptors could identify signatures of past pathogen exposure. In addition to the first cohort of about 650 subjects, a separate validation cohort of some 120 different subjects was used. High-throughput TCR immunosequencing, statistical association of individual TCRs with disease status, and machine learning were combined to predict cytomegalovirus infection status. The investigation overall reported the following: While some public TCRs were present in many individuals, most TCR sequences turned up only very rarely across donors. Cytomegalovirus status was reported to be diagnosed by the classifier with high specificity and sensitivity in both the original and validation cohorts. In vitro tests confirmed that three of the cytomegalovirus-associated TCR beta chains recognize cytomegalovirus antigens. The study gave a list of under 200 TCR beta chains associated with cytomegalovirus. A later analysis found that TCRs clustered in the first cohort also tended to co-occur in the approximately 120 validation repertoires, with 90% to 95% of cluster scores above 0. A later analysis had no HLA typing for the validation cohort, so co-occurrence there was scored across all 120 repertoires. It was suggested by the authors that the approach could potentially be generalized to other disease states and immunological phenotypes.

The library was obtained by the immunoSEQ multiplex PCR assay. The authors' pipeline ran thus. To diagnose cytomegalovirus status from the catalog of TCR beta chain sequences, a statistical classification framework was built. TCRdb carries this immuneACCESS record with in-frame sequences only. Its versions omit some clonotypes, under half of them owing to an unresolved V gene in the studies checked, with the rest unexplained. V, J and clone size were drawn from that table, and D and trimming were deduced from the DNA. For this sample the table gives roughly 95,000 clones, of which around 85% were detected only once. The ten largest make up approximately 20% of the sample. V and J lose 2 bases and 2 bases, and a span of 12 bases separates them. Based on the germline V gene, the CDR1 and CDR2 sequences are MNHEY and SVGAGI. From cysteine to phenylalanine, the CDR3 is 16 amino acids long. Of the read, only the CDR3 DNA is kept; its 48 bases are in frame from base 1.

The donors belonged to the validation cohort of approximately 130 subjects, which was separate from the roughly 680-subject first cohort. This TCR derives from a man aged 18 to 30 in good health and CMV-seropositive. The chain couples TRBV6-5 to TRBJ2-2; TRBD1 could be the D gene, as 6 bases match. Material: PBMCs. This receptor carries the CDR3 CASSYKQGRNTGELFF. The nucleotides are TGTGCCAGCAGTTACAAACAGGGAAGAAACACCGGGGAGCTGTTTTTT.